This T cell receptor beta chain is from a study of blood T cell repertoires in COVID-19 (dated by TCRdb to the early 2020s). Background for the entire study: Samples covering the acute and convalescent phases of COVID-19 were provided by collaborators in the United States, Italy and Spain. The prospective study material was composed of cDNA or gDNA derived from T cells, B-cell-depleted T cells, or PBMCs. Deeply sampled blood TCRbeta repertoires from subjects exposed to, actively infected with, or recovered from COVID-19 were included in the dataset. The repertoires were released in a freely available public database meant as a resource for research on the immune response to SARS-CoV-2. The samples were drawn from the first 160 participants of the ongoing ImmuneRACE study and from some 1,300 subjects provided by 6 global collaborators. The sample metadata nearly always contained a de-identified subject ID, COVID-19 status, age in years and sex. HLA class I and class II types, where available, came from metadata supplied by the sample provider rather than from assay-based typing. What the work shows at the level of the full study, not this receptor alone: How much clinical and demographic metadata was included differed by source and by participant, and the metadata was provided uncurated.

Points on this clone: No cognate antigen has been identified for it. One base away there is no much larger clone; base qualities are not given.

CDR1 SGHVS and CDR2 FNYEAQ are derived from the germline V gene. The CDR3 contains 16 residues, cysteine and phenylalanine counted. The kept DNA is CDR3 alone, 48 bases in frame from the first base. Clipping removes 5 bases from V and 0 bases from J, with 7 as the unmatched junction base count. Participants in the prospective study were enrolled through a virtual design, were aged roughly 18 to 90 years, and lived in approximately 25 United States geographic areas. Cohort assignment in the prospective study relied on participant-reported clinical history from a screening survey and a study questionnaire. For ImmuneRACE Cohort 3, a participant was defined as recovered based on two consecutive negative NP/OP PCR tests, clearance by a healthcare professional, or resolution of symptoms. In the prospective study, mobile phlebotomists collected whole blood, serum and a nasopharyngeal or oropharyngeal swab from each participant. Over a 2-month period, participants in the prospective study had the option of providing additional blood draws and questionnaires. Prospective study blood samples were shipped either frozen or at room temperature before DNA extraction.

TCRbeta CDR3 regions were amplified from genomic DNA by means of the immunoSEQ Assay, a bias-controlled multiplex PCR. The published analysis was carried out like this. Within the assay, amplification of reference gene primers was used to estimate how many nucleated cells each sample contained. Sequence reads were collapsed and filtered to measure the absolute abundance of every unique TCRbeta CDR3 rearrangement. For each sample, productive Simpson clonality was calculated as the square root of Simpson's diversity index over productive rearrangements. TCRdb's version of the immuneACCESS table is confined to in-frame rearrangements and falls short of the full clone set. An unresolved V gene accounts for under half of the shortfall where checked; the remainder is of unknown origin. Clonal size and the V and J genes are those of that table, whereas D and trimming came from the DNA. Across this sample there are 200,000 to 250,000 clones, with around 84% seen only once. More than 1.5% of the sample rests with the top ten.

The chain joins TRBV7-6 to TRBJ2-3; TRBD2 aligns with 8 central bases. The sequencing sample was made of PBMCs or T cells enriched from blood (not recorded which). The source of this sequence is a middle-aged man who had recovered from COVID-19. The sequenced DNA: TGTGCCAGCAGCCCACGGGGGGGCGGGAGCACAGATACGCAGTATTTT. Its amino acids are CASSPRGGGSTDTQYF.